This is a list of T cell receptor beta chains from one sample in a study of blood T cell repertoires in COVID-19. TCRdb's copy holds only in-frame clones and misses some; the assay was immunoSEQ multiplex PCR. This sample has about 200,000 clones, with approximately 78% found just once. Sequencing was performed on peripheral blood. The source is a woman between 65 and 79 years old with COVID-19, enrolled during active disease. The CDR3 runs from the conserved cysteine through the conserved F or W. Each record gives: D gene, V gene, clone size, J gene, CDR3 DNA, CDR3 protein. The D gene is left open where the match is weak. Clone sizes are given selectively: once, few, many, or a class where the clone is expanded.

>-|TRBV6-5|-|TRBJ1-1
TGTGCCAGCATGTTCGGGGAAGGAGGTGAAGCTTTCTTT
CASMFGEGGEAFF
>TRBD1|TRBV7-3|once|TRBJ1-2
TGTGCCAGCACCCCCGGGGGGGGACAGGGGTTGGAGGGCTACACCTTC
CASTPGGGQGLEGYTF
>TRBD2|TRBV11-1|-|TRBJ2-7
TGTGCCAGCAGCCCTGCCGGGACTAGCGGCTTCTACGAGCAGTACTTC
CASSPAGTSGFYEQYF
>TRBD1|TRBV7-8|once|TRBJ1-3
TGTGCCAGCAGATTTACCCCCTTGACAGGGAATGGAAACACCATATATTTT
CASRFTPLTGNGNTIYF
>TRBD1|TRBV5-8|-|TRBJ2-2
TGTGCCAGCAACGCAGGGGGTGACACCGGGGAGCTGTTTTTT
CASNAGGDTGELFF
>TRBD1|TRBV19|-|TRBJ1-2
TGTGCCAGTAGACAGGGGGCGAACTATGGCTACACCTTC
CASRQGANYGYTF
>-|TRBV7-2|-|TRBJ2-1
TGTGCCAGCGCGCAGGGGTTATTTTACAATGAGCAGTTCTTC
CASAQGLFYNEQFF
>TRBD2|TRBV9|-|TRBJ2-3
TGTGCCAGCAGCCCTTCACTAGCGGGAGGCCGCACAGATACGCAGTATTTT
CASSPSLAGGRTDTQYF
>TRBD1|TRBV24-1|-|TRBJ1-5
TGTGCCACCAGTGGGGGGACAGGGGGTTCGGCTAGCAATCAGCCCCAGCATTTT
CATSGGTGGSASNQPQHF
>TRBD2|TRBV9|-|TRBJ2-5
TGTGCCAGCAGCGCTGGACTAGCGGGAGGGGTAGGGGAGACCCAGTACTTC
CASSAGLAGGVGETQYF
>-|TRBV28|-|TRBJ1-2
TGTGCCAGCAGTTTCCGCAGGGGCTCCCTCTATGGCTACACCTTC
CASSFRRGSLYGYTF
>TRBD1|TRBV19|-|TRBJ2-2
TGTGCCAGTAGTACAAGAGACAGGGGAAACACCGGGGAGCTGTTTTTT
CASSTRDRGNTGELFF
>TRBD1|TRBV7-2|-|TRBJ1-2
TGTGCCAGCAGCGTAGGACAGGGTGGAGAGGTTGGCTACACCTTC
CASSVGQGGEVGYTF
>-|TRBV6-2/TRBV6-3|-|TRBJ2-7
TGTGCCAGCAGTTACACCCCATATATCGGGAAGGGCGAGCAGTACTTC
CASSYTPYIGKGEQYF
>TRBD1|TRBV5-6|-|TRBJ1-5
TGTGCCAGCAGCGGTCGGGACAGGGATAGTCAGCCCCAGCATTTT
CASSGRDRDSQPQHF
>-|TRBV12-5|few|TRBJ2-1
TGTGCTAGTGGTTTGGAGGGGCCCCTTAAGTTCTTC
CASGLEGPLKFF
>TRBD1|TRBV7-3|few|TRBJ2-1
TGTGCCAGCAGCTTAACGTCGCCAGGGGGTCCCAATGAGCAGTTCTTC
CASSLTSPGGPNEQFF
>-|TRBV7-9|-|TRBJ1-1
TGTGCCAGCAGCCCTATCGCTGGTGAAGCTTTCTTT
CASSPIAGEAFF
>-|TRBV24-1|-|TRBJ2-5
TGTGCCACCAGTGATCCTCCAGGAGGGTTGGGGGAGACCCAGTACTTC
CATSDPPGGLGETQYF
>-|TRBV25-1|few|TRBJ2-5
TGTGCCAGCAGTGTCCGAGGAAGGAAGGAGGAGACCCAGTACTTC
CASSVRGRKEETQYF
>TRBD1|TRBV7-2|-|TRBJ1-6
TGTGCCAGCATCTTGGGTGTGACAGGGCCTTCACCCCTCCACTTT
CASILGVTGPSPLHF
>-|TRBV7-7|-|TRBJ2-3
TGTGCCAGCAGCCTAGCGATGTCAGGGGGACTGGATACGCAGTATTTT
CASSLAMSGGLDTQYF
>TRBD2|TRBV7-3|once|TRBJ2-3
TGTGCCAGCAGCTTATCGCGAACTAGCGGAGATACGCAGTATTTT
CASSLSRTSGDTQYF
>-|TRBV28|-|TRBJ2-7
TGTGCCAGCAGCCCCGGGACACTTACCTACGAGCAGTACTTC
CASSPGTLTYEQYF
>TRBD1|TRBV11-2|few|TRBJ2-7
TGTGCCAGCAGCTTAGAGGACAGGAGCTCCTACGAGCAGTACTTC
CASSLEDRSSYEQYF
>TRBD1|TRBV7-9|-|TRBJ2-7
TGTGCCAGCAGCCTGCAGGGGGAAGAGTACTTC
CASSLQGEEYF
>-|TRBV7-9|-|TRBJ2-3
TGTGCCAGCAGCTTCGAGGGCCTCGCCGATACGCAGTATTTT
CASSFEGLADTQYF
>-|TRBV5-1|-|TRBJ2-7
TGCGCCAGCAGCTTGGGGGGCCCCCGCTACGAGCAGTACTTC
CASSLGGPRYEQYF
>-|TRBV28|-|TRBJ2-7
TGTGCCAGCAGGGAGGCAACCTACGAGCAGTACTTC
CASREATYEQYF
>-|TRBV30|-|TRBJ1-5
TGTGCCTGGAGTGTACGAGGGAACAATCAGCCCCAGCATTTT
CAWSVRGNNQPQHF
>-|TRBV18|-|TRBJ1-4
TGTGCCAGCTCACCGCTTTCAGATGAAAAACTGTTTTTT
CASSPLSDEKLFF
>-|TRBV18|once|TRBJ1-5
TGTGCCAGCTCACAAACAAATAGCAATCAGCCCCAGCATTTT
CASSQTNSNQPQHF
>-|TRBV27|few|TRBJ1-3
TGTGCCAGCAGCCCTGAGGCTGGAAACACCATATATTTT
CASSPEAGNTIYF
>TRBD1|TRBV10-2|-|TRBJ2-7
TGCGCCAGCAGTGAACTTGGGACAGGAGCCTCCTACGAGCAGTACTTC
CASSELGTGASYEQYF
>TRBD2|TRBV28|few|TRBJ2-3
TGTGCCAGCAGTTTATCGGGACTAGCGGGAGGAGGTGCAGATACGCAGTATTTT
CASSLSGLAGGGADTQYF
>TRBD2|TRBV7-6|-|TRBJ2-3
TGTGCCAGCAGCTTAGCGTTTCTAGCGGTCACAGATACGCAGTATTTT
CASSLAFLAVTDTQYF
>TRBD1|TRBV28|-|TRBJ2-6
TGTGCCAGCAGGGGACAGGGGTCTGGGGCCAACGTCCTGACTTTC
CASRGQGSGANVLTF
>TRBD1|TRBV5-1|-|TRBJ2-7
TGCGCCAGCAGCCGGACAGGGGATGCCTACGAGCAGTACTTC
CASSRTGDAYEQYF
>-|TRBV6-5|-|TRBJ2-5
TGTGCCACGCAGGCGGGGCTAGCGAGGGAGACCCAGTACTTC
CATQAGLARETQYF
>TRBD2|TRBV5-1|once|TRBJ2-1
TGCGCCAGCATGCTGCCGGGACTAGCGGGGGCCTACAATGAGCAGTTCTTC
CASMLPGLAGAYNEQFF
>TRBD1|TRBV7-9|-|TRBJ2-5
TGTGCCAGCAGCCCGGACAGGCCGCAAGGGACCCAGTACTTC
CASSPDRPQGTQYF
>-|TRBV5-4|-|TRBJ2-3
TGTGCCAGCAGCTTGGATGGTCTTCGGGGAGATACGCAGTATTTT
CASSLDGLRGDTQYF
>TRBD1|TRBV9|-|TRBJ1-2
TGTGCCAGCAGCAAAGGACAGGGCAGCTATGGCTACACCTTC
CASSKGQGSYGYTF
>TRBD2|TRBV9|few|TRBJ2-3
TGTGCCAGCAGCGTACTCCCTAGCGGCTACACAGATACGCAGTATTTT
CASSVLPSGYTDTQYF